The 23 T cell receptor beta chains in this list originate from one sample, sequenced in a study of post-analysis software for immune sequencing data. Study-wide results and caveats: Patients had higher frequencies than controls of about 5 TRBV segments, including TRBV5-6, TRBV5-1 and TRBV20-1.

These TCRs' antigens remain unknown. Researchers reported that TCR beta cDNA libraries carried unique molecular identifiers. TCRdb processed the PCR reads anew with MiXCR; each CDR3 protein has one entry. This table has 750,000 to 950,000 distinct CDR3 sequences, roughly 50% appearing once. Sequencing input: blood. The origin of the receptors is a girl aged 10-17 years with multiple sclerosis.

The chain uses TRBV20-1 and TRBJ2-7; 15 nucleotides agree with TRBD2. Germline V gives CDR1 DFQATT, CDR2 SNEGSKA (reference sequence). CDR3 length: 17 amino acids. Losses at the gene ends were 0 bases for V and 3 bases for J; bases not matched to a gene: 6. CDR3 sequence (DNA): TGCAGTGCTAGAGATCGGACTAGCGGGAGGGCAAGCTACGAGCAGTACTTC. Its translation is CSARDRTSGRASYEQYF.

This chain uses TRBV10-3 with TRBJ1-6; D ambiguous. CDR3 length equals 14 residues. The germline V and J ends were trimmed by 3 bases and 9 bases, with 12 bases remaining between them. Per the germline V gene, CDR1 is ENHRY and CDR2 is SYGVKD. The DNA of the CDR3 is TGTGCCATCAGTGAATTGAGCGCGGGTTCACCCCTCCACTTT. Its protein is CAISELSAGSPLHF.

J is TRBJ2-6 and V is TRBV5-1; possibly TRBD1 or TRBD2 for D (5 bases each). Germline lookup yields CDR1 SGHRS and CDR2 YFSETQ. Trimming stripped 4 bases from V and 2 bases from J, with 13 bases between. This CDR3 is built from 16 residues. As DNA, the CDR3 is TGCGCCAGCAGCCGGGGCCTTTTTCCTGGGGCCAACGTCCTGACTTTC. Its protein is CASSRGLFPGANVLTF.

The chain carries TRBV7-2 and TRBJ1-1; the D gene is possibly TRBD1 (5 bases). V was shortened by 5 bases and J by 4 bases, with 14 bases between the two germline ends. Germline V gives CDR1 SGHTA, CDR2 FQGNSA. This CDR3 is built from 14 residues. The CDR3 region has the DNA TGTGCCAGCAGCCGTCAAGGGGTGGGCACTGAAGCTTTCTTT. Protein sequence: CASSRQGVGTEAFF.

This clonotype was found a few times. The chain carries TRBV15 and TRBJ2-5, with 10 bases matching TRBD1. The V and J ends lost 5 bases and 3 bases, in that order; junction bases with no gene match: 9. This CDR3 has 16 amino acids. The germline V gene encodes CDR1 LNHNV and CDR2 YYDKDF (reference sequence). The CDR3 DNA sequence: TGTGCCACCAGCCACGTCAGGGACAGGGGAAAAGAGACCCAGTACTTC. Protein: CATSHVRDRGKETQYF.

The CDR3 sequence: CASSLNSGTGEKLFF. CDR3 bases: TGTGCCAGCAGCTTAAATTCGGGGACAGGGGAAAAACTGTTTTTT. The chain links TRBV7-8 to TRBJ1-4; 9 nucleotides match TRBD1. The V gene's germline CDR1 is SGHVS and CDR2 FQNEAQ. This CDR3 spans 15 amino acids. V was pared by 2 bases and J by 8 bases, with 6 bases of the junction left unmatched.

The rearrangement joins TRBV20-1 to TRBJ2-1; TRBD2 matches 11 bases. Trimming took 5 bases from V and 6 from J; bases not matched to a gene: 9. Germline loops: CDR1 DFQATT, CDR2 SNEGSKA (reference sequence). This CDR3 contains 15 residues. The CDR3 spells CSAVALAGEGNEQFF. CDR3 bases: TGCAGTGCTGTTGCACTAGCGGGAGAAGGCAATGAGCAGTTCTTC.

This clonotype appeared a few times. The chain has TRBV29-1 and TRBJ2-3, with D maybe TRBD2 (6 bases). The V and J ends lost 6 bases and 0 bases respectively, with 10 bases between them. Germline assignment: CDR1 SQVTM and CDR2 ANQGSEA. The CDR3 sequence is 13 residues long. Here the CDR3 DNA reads TGCAGCGTGAGCGGGTCAAGCACAGATACGCAGTATTTT. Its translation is CSVSGSSTDTQYF.

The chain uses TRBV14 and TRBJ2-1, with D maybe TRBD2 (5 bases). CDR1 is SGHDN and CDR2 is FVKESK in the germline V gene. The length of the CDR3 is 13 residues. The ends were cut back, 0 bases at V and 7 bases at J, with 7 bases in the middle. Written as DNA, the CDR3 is TGTGCCAGCAGCCAAGAATCGGGGAATGAGCAGTTCTTC. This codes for CASSQESGNEQFF.

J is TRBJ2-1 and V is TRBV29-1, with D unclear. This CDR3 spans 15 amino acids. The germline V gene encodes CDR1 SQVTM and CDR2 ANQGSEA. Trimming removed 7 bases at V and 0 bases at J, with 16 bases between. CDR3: CSAVDTDGSYNEQFF. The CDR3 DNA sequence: TGCAGCGCCGTCGACACGGATGGCTCCTACAATGAGCAGTTCTTC.

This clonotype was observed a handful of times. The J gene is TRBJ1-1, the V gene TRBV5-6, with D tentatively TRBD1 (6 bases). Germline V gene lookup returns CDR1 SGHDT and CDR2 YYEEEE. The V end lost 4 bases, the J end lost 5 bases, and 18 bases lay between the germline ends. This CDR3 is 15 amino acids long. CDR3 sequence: CASSPGWGRRTEAFF. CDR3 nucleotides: TGTGCCAGCAGCCCCGGGTGGGGGCGTCGTACTGAAGCTTTCTTT.

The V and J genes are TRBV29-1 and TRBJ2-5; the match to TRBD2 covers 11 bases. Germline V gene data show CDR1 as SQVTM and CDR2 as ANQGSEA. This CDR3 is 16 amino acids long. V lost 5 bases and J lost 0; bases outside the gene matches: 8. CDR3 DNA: TGCAGCGTTAAAACTAGCGGGAGCACCTACCAAGAGACCCAGTACTTC. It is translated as CSVKTSGSTYQETQYF.

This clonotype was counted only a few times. This CDR3 is CSARDHAGGTYNEQFF. CDR3 sequence (DNA): TGCAGTGCTAGAGATCATGCGGGAGGAACCTACAATGAGCAGTTCTTC. V and J are TRBV20-1 and TRBJ2-1; 8 positions match TRBD2. V lost 0 bases, J lost 2 bases, and 6 bases stayed unmatched. Germline lookup yields CDR1 DFQATT and CDR2 SNEGSKA (reference sequence). CDR3 length equals 16 residues.

The CDR3 nucleotides are TGCGCCAGCAGCCAAGATGAGGAAGGGAGGGCCTATGGCTACACCTTC. It specifies CASSQDEEGRAYGYTF. This chain links TRBV4-1 with TRBJ1-2; unclear D gene. Germline V lookup: CDR1 MGHRA, CDR2 YSYEKL. Trimming took 0 bases from V and 4 from J, leaving 15 bases between them. The CDR3 loop spans 16 amino acids.

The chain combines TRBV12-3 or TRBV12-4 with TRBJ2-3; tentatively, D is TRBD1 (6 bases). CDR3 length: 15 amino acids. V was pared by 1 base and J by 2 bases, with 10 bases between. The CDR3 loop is CASSLVNRATDTQYF. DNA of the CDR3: TGTGCCAGCAGTTTAGTTAACAGGGCCACAGATACGCAGTATTTT.

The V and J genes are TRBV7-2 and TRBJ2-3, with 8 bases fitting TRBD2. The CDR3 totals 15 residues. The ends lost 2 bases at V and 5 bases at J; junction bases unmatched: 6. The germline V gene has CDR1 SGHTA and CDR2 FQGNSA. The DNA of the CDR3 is TGTGCCAGCAGCTTACTTACGGGAGGGGGAGATACGCAGTATTTT. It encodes CASSLLTGGGDTQYF.

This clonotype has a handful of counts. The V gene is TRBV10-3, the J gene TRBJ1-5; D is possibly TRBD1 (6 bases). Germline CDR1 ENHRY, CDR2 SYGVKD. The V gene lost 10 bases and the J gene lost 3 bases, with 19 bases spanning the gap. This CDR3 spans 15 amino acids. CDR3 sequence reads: CATSRGEWVNQPQHF. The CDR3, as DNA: TGTGCCACCTCAAGGGGGGAGTGGGTCAATCAGCCCCAGCATTTT.

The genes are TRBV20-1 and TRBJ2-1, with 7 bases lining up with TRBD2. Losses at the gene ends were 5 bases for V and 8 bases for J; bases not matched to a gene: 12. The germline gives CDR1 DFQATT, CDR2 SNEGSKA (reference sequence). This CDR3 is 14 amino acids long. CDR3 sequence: CSARPGLTVDEQFF. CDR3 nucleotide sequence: TGCAGTGCTCGACCGGGACTAACAGTGGATGAGCAGTTCTTC.

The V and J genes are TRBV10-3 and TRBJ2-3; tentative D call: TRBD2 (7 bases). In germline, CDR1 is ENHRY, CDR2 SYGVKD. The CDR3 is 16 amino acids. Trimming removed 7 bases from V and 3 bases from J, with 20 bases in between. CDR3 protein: CAINGGGAQVTDTQYF. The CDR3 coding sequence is TGTGCCATCAATGGAGGGGGGGCGCAGGTGACAGATACGCAGTATTTT.

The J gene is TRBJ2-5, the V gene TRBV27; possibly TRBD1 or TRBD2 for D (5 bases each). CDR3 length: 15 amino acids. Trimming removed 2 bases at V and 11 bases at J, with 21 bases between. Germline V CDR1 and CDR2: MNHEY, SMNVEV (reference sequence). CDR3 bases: TGTGCCAGCAGTTTAGAGGGGCCCCCAATTGGGGAGCAGTACTTC. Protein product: CASSLEGPPIGEQYF.

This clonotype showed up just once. The CDR3 reads CASISWGNEQFF. CDR3 nucleotide sequence: TGTGCCAGCATTTCATGGGGCAATGAGCAGTTCTTC. The chain employs TRBV2 and TRBJ2-1; D is uncertain. From germline, CDR1 is SNHLY and CDR2 FYNNEI. V was pared by 7 bases and J by 6 bases, with 10 bases between. The CDR3 is 12 residues long.

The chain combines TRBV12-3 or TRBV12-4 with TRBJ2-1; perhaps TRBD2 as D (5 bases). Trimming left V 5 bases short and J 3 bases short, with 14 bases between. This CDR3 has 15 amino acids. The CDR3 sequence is CASSLKDWNYNEQFF. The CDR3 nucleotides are TGTGCCAGCAGTCTAAAGGACTGGAACTACAATGAGCAGTTCTTC.

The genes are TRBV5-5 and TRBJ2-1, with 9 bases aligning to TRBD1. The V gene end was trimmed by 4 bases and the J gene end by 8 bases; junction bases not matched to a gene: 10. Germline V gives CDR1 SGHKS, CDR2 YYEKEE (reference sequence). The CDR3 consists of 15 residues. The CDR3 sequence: CASSQTTGGGHEQFF. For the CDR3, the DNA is TGTGCCAGCAGCCAAACTACAGGGGGCGGGCATGAGCAGTTCTTC.